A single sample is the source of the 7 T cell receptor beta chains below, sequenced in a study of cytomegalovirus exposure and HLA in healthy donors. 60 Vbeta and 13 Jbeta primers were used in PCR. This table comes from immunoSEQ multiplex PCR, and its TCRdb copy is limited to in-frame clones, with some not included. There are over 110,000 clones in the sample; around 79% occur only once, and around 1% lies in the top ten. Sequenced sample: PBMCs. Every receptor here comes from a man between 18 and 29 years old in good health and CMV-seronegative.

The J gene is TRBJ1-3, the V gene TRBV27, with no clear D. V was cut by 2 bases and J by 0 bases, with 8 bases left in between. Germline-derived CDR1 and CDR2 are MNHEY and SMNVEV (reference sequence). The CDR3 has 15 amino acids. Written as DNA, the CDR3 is TGTGCCAGCAGTTTAAATCAGGACTCTGGAAACACCATATATTTT. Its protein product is CASSLNQDSGNTIYF.

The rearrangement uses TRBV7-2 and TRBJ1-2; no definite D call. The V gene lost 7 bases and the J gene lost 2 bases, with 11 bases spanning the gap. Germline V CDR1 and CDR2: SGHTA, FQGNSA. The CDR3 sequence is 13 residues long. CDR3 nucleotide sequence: TGTGCCAGCATCCCCGGGAGGAACTATGGCTACACCTTC. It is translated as CASIPGRNYGYTF.

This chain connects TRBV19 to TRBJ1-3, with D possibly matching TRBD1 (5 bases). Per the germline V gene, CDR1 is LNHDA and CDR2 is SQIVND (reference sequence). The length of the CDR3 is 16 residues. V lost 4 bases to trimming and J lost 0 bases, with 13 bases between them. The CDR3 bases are TGTGCCAGTAGTAGCTCTGGGGCAGTCTCTGGAAACACCATATATTTT. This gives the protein CASSSSGAVSGNTIYF.

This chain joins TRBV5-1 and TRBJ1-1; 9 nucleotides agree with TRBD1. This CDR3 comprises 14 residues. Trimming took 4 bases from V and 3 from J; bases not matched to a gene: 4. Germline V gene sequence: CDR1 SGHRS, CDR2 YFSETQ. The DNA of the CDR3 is TGCGCCAGCAGCCCGACAGGGGGTGACACTGAAGCTTTCTTT. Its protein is CASSPTGGDTEAFF.

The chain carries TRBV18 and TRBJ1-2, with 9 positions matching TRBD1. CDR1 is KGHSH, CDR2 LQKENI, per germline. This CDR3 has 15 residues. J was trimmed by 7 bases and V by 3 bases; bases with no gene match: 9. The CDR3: CASSPQKTGGSGYTF. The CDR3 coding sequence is TGTGCCAGCTCACCCCAAAAAACAGGGGGCTCTGGCTACACCTTC.

In DNA, the CDR3 is TGTGCCAGCACCAAGAGTACAGGGAGAGGCACTGAAGCTTTCTTT. Its protein is CASTKSTGRGTEAFF. The chain has TRBV2 and TRBJ1-1; D is possibly TRBD1 (6 bases). V was cut by 7 bases and J by 4 bases, with 19 bases left in between. Germline CDR1 SNHLY, CDR2 FYNNEI. The CDR3 has 15 residues.

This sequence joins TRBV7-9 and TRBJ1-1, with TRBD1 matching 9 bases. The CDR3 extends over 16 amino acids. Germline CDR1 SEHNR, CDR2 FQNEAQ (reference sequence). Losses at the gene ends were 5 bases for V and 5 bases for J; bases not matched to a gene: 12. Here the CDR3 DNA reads TGTGCCAGCAGCCCGTACACAGGGGGCATCGAAACTGAAGCTTTCTTT. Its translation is CASSPYTGGIETEAFF.